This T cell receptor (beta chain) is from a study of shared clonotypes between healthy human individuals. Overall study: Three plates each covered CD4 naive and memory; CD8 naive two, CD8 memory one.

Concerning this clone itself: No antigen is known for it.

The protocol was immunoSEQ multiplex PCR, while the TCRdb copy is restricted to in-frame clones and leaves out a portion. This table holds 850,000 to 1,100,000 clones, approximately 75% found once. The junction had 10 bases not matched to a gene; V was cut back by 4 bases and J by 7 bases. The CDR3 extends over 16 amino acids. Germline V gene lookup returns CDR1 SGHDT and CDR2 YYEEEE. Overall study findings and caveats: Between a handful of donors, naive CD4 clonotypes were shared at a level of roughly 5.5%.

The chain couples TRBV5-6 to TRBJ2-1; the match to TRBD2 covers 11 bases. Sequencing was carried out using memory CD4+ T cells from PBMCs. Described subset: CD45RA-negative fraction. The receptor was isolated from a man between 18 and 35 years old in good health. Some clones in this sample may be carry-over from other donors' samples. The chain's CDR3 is CASSRRASGRINEQFF. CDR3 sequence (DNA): TGTGCCAGCAGCCGCCGGGCTAGCGGGAGGATAAATGAGCAGTTCTTC.